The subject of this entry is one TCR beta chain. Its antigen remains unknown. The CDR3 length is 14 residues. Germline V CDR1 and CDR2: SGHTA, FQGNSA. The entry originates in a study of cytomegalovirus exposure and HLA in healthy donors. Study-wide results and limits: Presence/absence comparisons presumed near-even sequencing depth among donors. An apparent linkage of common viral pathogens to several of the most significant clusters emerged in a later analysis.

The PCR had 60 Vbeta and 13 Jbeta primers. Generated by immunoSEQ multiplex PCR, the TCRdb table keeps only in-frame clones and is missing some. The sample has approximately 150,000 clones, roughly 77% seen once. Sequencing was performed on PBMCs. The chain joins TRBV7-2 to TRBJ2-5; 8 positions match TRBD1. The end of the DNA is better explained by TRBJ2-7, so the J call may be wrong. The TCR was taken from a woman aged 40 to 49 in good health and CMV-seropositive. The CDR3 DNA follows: TGTGCCAGCAGCTTCGGACAGGGTTTCTACGAGCAGTACTTC. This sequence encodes CASSFGQGFYEQYF.